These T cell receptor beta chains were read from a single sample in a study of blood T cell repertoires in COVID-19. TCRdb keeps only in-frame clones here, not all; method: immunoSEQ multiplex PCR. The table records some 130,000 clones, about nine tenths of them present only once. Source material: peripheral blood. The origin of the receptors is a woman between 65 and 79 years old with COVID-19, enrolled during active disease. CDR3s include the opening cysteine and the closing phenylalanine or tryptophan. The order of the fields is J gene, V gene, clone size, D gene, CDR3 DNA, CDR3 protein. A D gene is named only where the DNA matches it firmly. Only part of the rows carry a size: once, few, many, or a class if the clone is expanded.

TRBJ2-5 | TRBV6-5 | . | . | TGTGCCAGCAGCCTTCCATCGACTCCTCCGACCCAGTACTTC | CASSLPSTPPTQYF
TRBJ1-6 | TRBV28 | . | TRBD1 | TGTGCCAGCAGGCAACAGGGGGCCAGTTCACCCCTCCACTTT | CASRQQGASSPLHF
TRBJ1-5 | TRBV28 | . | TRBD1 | TGTGCCAGCAGTTTACTGACAGGGGATCAGCCCCAGCATTTT | CASSLLTGDQPQHF
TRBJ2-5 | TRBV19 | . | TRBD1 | TGTGCCAGTAGTACGAAGATGGGACAGACGAAAGAGACCCAGTACTTC | CASSTKMGQTKETQYF
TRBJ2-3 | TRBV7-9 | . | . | TGTGCCAGCGCGCGAGGGCTCCTTAGCACAGATACGCAGTATTTT | CASARGLLSTDTQYF
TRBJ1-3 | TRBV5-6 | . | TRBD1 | TGTGCCAGCAGCGGGGACAGGGCTGGAAACACCATATATTTT | CASSGDRAGNTIYF
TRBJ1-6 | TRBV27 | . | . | TGTGCCAGCAGTCCGACAGCGCTTCTCACCTATAATTCACCCCTCCACTTT | CASSPTALLTYNSPLHF
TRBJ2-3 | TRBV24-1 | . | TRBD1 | TGTGCCACCGCAGGGACAGGCGGCAGCGCAGATACGCAGTATTTT | CATAGTGGSADTQYF
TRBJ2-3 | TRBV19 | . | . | TGTGCCAGTAGCCCGCAGGGATTCACAGATACGCAGTATTTT | CASSPQGFTDTQYF
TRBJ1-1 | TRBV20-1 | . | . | TGCAGTGCTAGTAGCCAGGGTAGAACTGAAGCTTTCTTT | CSASSQGRTEAFF
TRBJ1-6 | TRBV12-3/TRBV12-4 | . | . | TGTGCCAGCGGGAAGGAGGGGAAAGTTCCCCTCCACTTT | CASGKEGKVPLHF
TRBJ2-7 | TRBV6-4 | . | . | TGTGCCAGCAGTGACTCGGGAGGGACACCCACCTACGAGCAGTACTTC | CASSDSGGTPTYEQYF
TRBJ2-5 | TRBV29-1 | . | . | TGCTGCGTGGGGGCACTGGGGGGGGGAGAGACCCAGTACTTC | CCVGALGGGETQYF
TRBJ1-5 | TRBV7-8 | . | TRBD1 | TGTGCCAGCAGCATACCGGGACAGGGGATCCGTAGCAATCAGCCCCAGCATTTT | CASSIPGQGIRSNQPQHF
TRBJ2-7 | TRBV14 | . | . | TGTGCCAGCAGCCAAGCTGAGGGTTTCGTCTACGAGCAGTACTTC | CASSQAEGFVYEQYF
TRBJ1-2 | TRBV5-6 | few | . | TGTGCCAGCAGCTTCGAAGGGCGGGATGGCTACACCTTC | CASSFEGRDGYTF
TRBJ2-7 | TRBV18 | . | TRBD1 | TGTGCCAGCTCACTTGGGACAGCCTACGAGCAGTACTTC | CASSLGTAYEQYF
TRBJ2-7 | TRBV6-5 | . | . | TGTGCCAGCAGTTACGCAAGCACCTACGAGCAGTACTTC | CASSYASTYEQYF
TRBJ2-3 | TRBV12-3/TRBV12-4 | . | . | TGTGCCAGCAGTTTAGCGGGGGGTGATACGCAGTATTTT | CASSLAGGDTQYF
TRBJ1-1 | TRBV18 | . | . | TGTGCCAGCTCAGAGAGCACTGAAGCTTTCTTT | CASSESTEAFF
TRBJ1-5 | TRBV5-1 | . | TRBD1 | TGCGCCAGCAGCTTGGATGGACAGGCACAGAATCAGCCCCAGCATTTT | CASSLDGQAQNQPQHF
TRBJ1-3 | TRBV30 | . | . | TGTGCCTGGAGTGACCCCGAAAAACAGGGAGCTGGAAACACCATATATTTT | CAWSDPEKQGAGNTIYF
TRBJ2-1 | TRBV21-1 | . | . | TGTGCCAGCAGCGATCATTGGACTAGCGGGGGGTCTGTTATGTCCTACAATGAGCAGTTCTTC | CASSDHWTSGGSVMSYNEQFF
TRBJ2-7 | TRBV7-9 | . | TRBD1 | TGTGCCAGCAGCAAACAGACAGGGTTTTACGAGCAGTACTTC | CASSKQTGFYEQYF
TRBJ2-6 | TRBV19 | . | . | TGTGCCAGTAGTCCTCGGGCGACAGGTTTCTCTGGGGCCAACGTCCTGACTTTC | CASSPRATGFSGANVLTF
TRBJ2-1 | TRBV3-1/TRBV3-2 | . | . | TGTGCCAGCAGCCGAGGGGCGTCAGGGGACAATGAGCAGTTCTTC | CASSRGASGDNEQFF
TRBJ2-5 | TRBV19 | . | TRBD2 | TGTGCCAGTAGTATGGGGGGGGGACAAGAGACCCAGTACTTC | CASSMGGGQETQYF
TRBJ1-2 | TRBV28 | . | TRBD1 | TGTGCCAGCAGTCAGGGACAGGAAGTCAGCCCTTTC | CASSQGQEVSPF
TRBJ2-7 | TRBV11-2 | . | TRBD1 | TGTGCCAGCAGCCAACGGGACAGAGGCGAGCAGTACTTC | CASSQRDRGEQYF
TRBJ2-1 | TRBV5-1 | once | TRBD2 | TGCGCCAGCAGCTTGGGTCTAGCGGATGAGCAGTTCTTC | CASSLGLADEQFF
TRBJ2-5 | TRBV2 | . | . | TGTGCCAGCAGTGAATGGGACACACAAAAGGGGGAGACCCAGTACTTC | CASSEWDTQKGETQYF
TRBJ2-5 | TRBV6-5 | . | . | TGTGCCAGCAAAAGGGGGGGATTCCAAGAGACCCAGTACTTC | CASKRGGFQETQYF
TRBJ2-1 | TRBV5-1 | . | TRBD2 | TGCGCCAGCTCGCGGGGGCTAGCGGGAGAATACAATGAGCAGTTCTTC | CASSRGLAGEYNEQFF
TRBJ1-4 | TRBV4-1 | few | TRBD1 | TGCGCCAGCAGCCAAGCCAGGGGGATTGAAAAACTGTTTTTT | CASSQARGIEKLFF
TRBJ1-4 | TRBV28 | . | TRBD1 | TGTGCCAGCAGTACAGGGGGCGCGCGTAATGAAAAACTGTTTTTT | CASSTGGARNEKLFF
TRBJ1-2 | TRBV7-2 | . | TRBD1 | TGTGCCAGCAGCCAAAACCGGGACAGCTATGGCTACACCTTC | CASSQNRDSYGYTF
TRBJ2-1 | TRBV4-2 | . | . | TGTGCCAGCAGCCAAGATGGGCAGGCCGACAATGAGCAGTTCTTC | CASSQDGQADNEQFF
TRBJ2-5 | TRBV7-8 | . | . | TGTGCCAGCAGCTTAAGACTTCAAGAGACCCAGTACTTC | CASSLRLQETQYF
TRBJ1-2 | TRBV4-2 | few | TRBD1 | TGTGCCAGCAGCCAAGCCGTAACAGGGGGCGCCGGCTATGGCTACACCTTC | CASSQAVTGGAGYGYTF
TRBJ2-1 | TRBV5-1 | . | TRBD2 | TGCGCCAGCAGCCCCACTAGCGGGGCCGACAATGAGCAGTTCTTC | CASSPTSGADNEQFF
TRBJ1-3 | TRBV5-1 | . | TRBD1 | TGCGCCAGCAGCTTCGGGACAGCCTATGGAAACACCATATATTTT | CASSFGTAYGNTIYF
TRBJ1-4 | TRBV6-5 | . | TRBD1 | TGTGCCAGCAGTTACTCGCCGGGGACAGGGAAAGTAAAACTGTTTTTT | CASSYSPGTGKVKLFF
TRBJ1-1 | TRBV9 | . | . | TGTGCCAGCAGCGTTGGCAGTTCCTGGAACACTGAAGCTTTCTTT | CASSVGSSWNTEAFF